The entry that follows covers one T cell receptor (beta chain) sequence. The sample holds one count of this clone. There is no known antigen for this receptor. No much larger clone is present one base from it, and per-base qualities are unavailable. The immunoSEQ Assay was the method used to sequence TCRbeta CDR3 regions. After extraction, genomic DNA underwent amplification by bias-controlled multiplex PCR, followed by high-throughput sequencing. From the authors' description of their analysis: Collapsing and filtering of sequences were performed to quantify the absolute abundance of each unique TCRbeta CDR3 region. T cell fraction was estimated by normalization of TCRbeta template counts to usable DNA, with usable DNA being measured through amplification of reference genes present in all nucleated cells. Repertoire TCRs were annotated as SARS-CoV-2-specific by exact matching of V gene, CDR3 amino acid sequence and J gene to a known reactive TCR set. The reference SARS-CoV-2 TCR set was derived from MIRA and filtered for enrichment in COVID-19-positive ImmuneCODE repertoires, a step that removed public or cross-reactive TCRs. Based on the MIRA antigens, annotated TCRs were further analysed at the level of specific ORF or position within ORF. Breadth was defined as annotated unique rearrangements over total unique productive rearrangements; depth was the summed frequency of those rearrangements. Group comparisons of TCR breadth used two-sided Wilcoxon rank-sum tests. TCRdb stores this immuneACCESS table with in-frame sequences only. Part of the clones is absent; in the studies checked, under half of the shortfall reflects unresolved V genes, and no reason is known for the rest. The V and J calls and clone size were taken over from that table, and D and trimming were inferred from the DNA. This sample has 350,000 to 400,000 clones in its table, and approximately 91% of those were observed once. The ten largest clones represent around 1.8% of the sample.

V is cut by 3 bases and J by 7 bases, and the space between the germline ends is 7 bases. The CDR3 has 12 amino acids, counting the end cysteine and phenylalanine. Of the read, only the CDR3 DNA is kept; its 36 bases are in frame from base 1. Taken with the paper, the label for treatment or condition translates to: around 19 received Ad26.COV2.S at low or high dose, single or two shots; 5 received placebo; per-sample allocation not given. For vaccine and placebo recipients, the sequenced repertoires came from samples collected on day 63 after the first injection. Cohort 1b enrolled roughly 25 adults aged 18-55 years at a single site in Boston, USA, between 29 July and 7 August 2020. As a vaccine, Ad26.COV2.S was a replication-incompetent adenovirus type 26 vector that expressed a prefusion-stabilized SARS-CoV-2 spike protein derived from the original Wuhan strain. This sample is drawn from a study of Ad26.COV2.S vaccination and SARS-CoV-2 variants (dated by TCRdb to the early 2020s). Study-level background: Vaccine-arm donors came from COV1001, a multicentre, randomized, double-blind, placebo-controlled phase I-IIa trial of Ad26.COV2.S in healthy adults. Ad26.COV2.S was given intramuscularly at 5x10^10 or 1x10^11 viral particles, as a single shot or as two shots 56 days apart. Sequencing of the TCRbeta repertoire served to evaluate the specificity and breadth of SARS-CoV-2-reactive T cell receptors following Ad26.COV2.S vaccination. A total of around 32 samples were included in the TCR-sequenced set, comprising roughly 19 Ad26.COV2.S vaccine recipients, 5 placebo recipients and 8 SARS-CoV-2 convalescent individuals. Participants in the trial were split at random into five groups of five each, receiving low-dose or high-dose Ad26.COV2.S once or twice, or else placebo on both occasions. Throughout the experiments and outcome assessment, investigators stayed blinded to trial group allocation. Overall results and qualifications from the work: Higher spike-specific TCR breadth was observed in Ad26.COV2.S recipients than in placebo recipients (P = 0.0014). The study was not powered for comparison of responses between vaccine doses or regimens. Vaccine and placebo recipients had comparable non-spike TCR breadth, which fits with the vaccine containing only spike. After vaccination, substantial breadth of spike-specific CD8+ and CD4+ T cell responses was reported. The authors noted that the TCR breadth and depth analyses may have underestimated total T cell responses.

This chain joins TRBV12-3 or TRBV12-4 to TRBJ2-1; TRBD1 is a weak D gene call, 6 bases matching. The starting material was peripheral blood, obtained in a trial of Ad26.COV2.S vaccine versus placebo. This TCR derives from a person aged 18-65 years who received the Ad26.COV2.S COVID-19 vaccine or a placebo. CDR3 reads: CASSFRGNEQFF. The DNA sequence is as follows: TGTGCCAGCAGTTTTAGGGGGAATGAGCAGTTCTTC.